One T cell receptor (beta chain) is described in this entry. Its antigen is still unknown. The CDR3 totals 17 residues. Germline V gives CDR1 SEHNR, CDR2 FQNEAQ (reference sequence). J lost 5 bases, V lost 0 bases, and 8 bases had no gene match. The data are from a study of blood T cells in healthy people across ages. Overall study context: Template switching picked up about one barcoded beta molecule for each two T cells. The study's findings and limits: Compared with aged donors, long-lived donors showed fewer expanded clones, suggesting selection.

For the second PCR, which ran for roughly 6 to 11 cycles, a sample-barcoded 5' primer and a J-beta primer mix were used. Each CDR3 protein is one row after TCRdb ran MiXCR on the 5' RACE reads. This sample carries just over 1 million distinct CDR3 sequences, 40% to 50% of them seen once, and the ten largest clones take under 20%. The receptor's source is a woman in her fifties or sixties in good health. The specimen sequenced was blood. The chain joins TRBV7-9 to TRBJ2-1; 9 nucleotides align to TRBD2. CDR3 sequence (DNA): TGTGCCAGCAGCTTAGCAAGGGCTAGCGGGATCGACAATGAGCAGTTCTTC. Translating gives CASSLARASGIDNEQFF.